A single sample is the source of the 22 T cell receptor beta chains below, sequenced in a study of cytomegalovirus exposure and HLA in healthy donors. PCR amplification relied on 60 Vbeta primers (plus 13 Jbeta primers). Using immunoSEQ multiplex PCR, the repertoire was profiled, and TCRdb retains in-frame clones only, with some absent. In the table there are roughly 100,000 clones, around 79% of which are singletons. Sequenced material: PBMCs. These receptors were taken from a woman between 40 and 55 years old in good health and CMV-seronegative.

The chain uses TRBV10-1 and TRBJ2-2; 10 bases are a match to TRBD1. Germline lookup yields CDR1 WNHNN and CDR2 SYGVQD (reference sequence). V gave up 6 bases and J gave up 4 bases; unmatched junction bases: 8. CDR3 size: 16 residues. Written as DNA, the CDR3 is TGCGCCAGCAGCAGGGACAGGGGACGGGGCACCGGGGAGCTGTTTTTT. Its translation: CASSRDRGRGTGELFF.

This chain joins TRBV7-3 and TRBJ1-1; 10 positions match TRBD1. The germline V gene encodes CDR1 SGHTA and CDR2 FQGTGA. CDR3 length: 14 residues. V was clipped by 5 bases and J by 7 bases; unmatched bases: 7. In nucleotides, the CDR3 is TGTGCCAGCAGCCCCACCGGGACAGGGGTTGAAGCTTTCTTT. The encoded protein is CASSPTGTGVEAFF.

On this clone itself: This sample also contains other DNA sequences that code for the same CDR3. V is TRBV18 and J is TRBJ2-7; the D is unclear. The CDR3 totals 13 residues. Trimming took 3 bases from V and 0 from J, leaving 6 bases between them. Germline CDR1 KGHSH, CDR2 LQKENI. CDR3 in DNA: TGTGCCAGCTCACCGGCAGACTCCTACGAGCAGTACTTC. Translating it yields CASSPADSYEQYF.

V usage is TRBV25-1 and J usage is TRBJ2-7, with TRBD1 matching 8 bases. The CDR3 has 17 residues. Germline lookup yields CDR1 MGHDK and CDR2 SYGVNS. Trimming removed 3 bases from V and 7 bases from J; junction bases left unmatched: 17. In nucleotides, the CDR3 is TGTGCCAGCAGTGAGTTCGCCGGACAGGGAGGAGTGGGGGAGCAGTACTTC. It specifies CASSEFAGQGGVGEQYF.

The CDR3 nucleotides read TGTGCCTGGATCGAGTTTAGCTCTGGAAACACCATATATTTT. As protein: CAWIEFSSGNTIYF. V usage is TRBV30 and J usage is TRBJ1-3, with D unclear. Trimming removed 4 bases at V and 0 bases at J, with 10 bases between. Germline V gene lookup returns CDR1 GTSNPN and CDR2 SVGIG (reference sequence). This CDR3 contains 14 residues.

This chain links TRBV10-3 with TRBJ2-5, with 7 bases identical to TRBD2. With V trimmed by 3 bases and J by 4 bases, 8 bases remained unmatched. This CDR3 has 15 amino acids. Per germline, CDR1 ENHRY and CDR2 SYGVKD. The CDR3: CAISDLGGPRETQYF. CDR3 DNA: TGTGCCATCAGTGACTTGGGAGGGCCTCGAGAGACCCAGTACTTC.

This rearrangement joins TRBV7-2 to TRBJ2-7; 7 bases are shared with TRBD1. Germline V gene sequence: CDR1 SGHTA, CDR2 FQGNSA. The V gene end was trimmed by 3 bases and the J gene end by 4 bases; junction bases not matched to a gene: 3. CDR3 length equals 13 residues. The CDR3 coding sequence is TGTGCCAGCAGCTTCGGGACAGCTTACGAGCAGTACTTC. It codes for CASSFGTAYEQYF.

The V gene is TRBV29-1, the J gene TRBJ2-6; D is perhaps TRBD1 (6 bases). The ends were cut back, 7 bases at V and 4 bases at J, with 14 bases in the middle. Germline CDR1 and CDR2: SQVTM and ANQGSEA. This CDR3 comprises 14 residues. DNA for the CDR3: TGCAGCGCAACCACAGGGTACGGGGCCAACGTCCTGACTTTC. As protein: CSATTGYGANVLTF.

With respect to this clone: Germline and junction disagree at one end, which may indicate a read error. This chain uses TRBV7-9 with TRBJ2-2; the D gene is possibly TRBD2 (5 bases). From germline, CDR1 is SEHNR and CDR2 FQNEAQ (reference sequence). The CDR3 runs to 15 residues. The CDR3, as DNA: TGTTCCAGCAGCTTAGACGGGACGAACACCGGGGAGCTGTTTTTT. It is translated as CSSSLDGTNTGELFF.

This rearrangement joins TRBV27 to TRBJ1-2; tentative D call: TRBD1 (6 bases). Germline CDR1 is MNHEY and CDR2 is SMNVEV (reference sequence). Trimming stripped 5 bases from V and 8 bases from J, with 9 bases between. This CDR3 contains 11 residues. The CDR3: CASSGGLGYTF. The CDR3 DNA is TGTGCCAGCAGTGGGGGCCTCGGCTACACCTTC.

As DNA, the CDR3 is TGTGCCAGCAGTCTCCGGGACTTAGACTACGAGCAGTACTTC. The encoded protein is CASSLRDLDYEQYF. The chain is built from TRBV2 and TRBJ2-7; TRBD2 might be the D (6 bases). The CDR3 extends over 14 amino acids. Germline CDR1 is SNHLY and CDR2 is FYNNEI. Trimming pared 5 bases from V and 3 bases from J, leaving 14 bases between.

The chain recombines TRBV5-1 with TRBJ1-4; D is undetermined. V lost 0 bases, J lost 0 bases, and 9 bases lay in between. This CDR3 is built from 16 residues. Germline CDR1 is SGHRS and CDR2 is YFSETQ. The CDR3 here is CASSLGGAPTNEKLFF. As DNA, the CDR3 is TGCGCCAGCAGCTTGGGGGGAGCGCCAACTAATGAAAAACTGTTTTTT.

The J gene is TRBJ2-3, the V gene TRBV2; possible D gene TRBD1, 5 bases. This CDR3 is built from 15 residues. The V gene's germline CDR1 is SNHLY and CDR2 FYNNEI. The CDR3, as DNA: TGTGTCGCAGCTAAGGGGAAGACAACATCAGATACGCAGTATTTT. Protein product: CVAAKGKTTSDTQYF.

The V gene is TRBV6-1, the J gene TRBJ1-1; D not resolved. V shed 5 bases and J shed 4 bases, with 8 bases lying between them. Looked up from germline, CDR1 is MNHNS and CDR2 is SASEGT. This CDR3 is built from 12 residues. The CDR3 sequence: CASSTGGTEAFF. CDR3 coding DNA: TGTGCCAGCAGTACGGGAGGCACTGAAGCTTTCTTT.

The chain links TRBV12-5 to TRBJ2-5, with no clear D. The CDR3 sequence is 17 residues long. Trimming left V 1 base short and J 5 bases short, with 20 bases between. Germline-derived CDR1 and CDR2 are LGHNT and FRNRAP. CDR3 sequence reads: CASGLAQSQAGGETQYF. In DNA form, the CDR3 reads TGTGCTAGTGGTTTGGCACAAAGCCAGGCAGGTGGGGAGACCCAGTACTTC.

The chain carries TRBV7-2 and TRBJ2-7; D call uncertain. The CDR3 totals 17 residues. Looked up from germline, CDR1 is SGHTA and CDR2 is FQGNSA. V was cut by 3 bases and J by 6 bases, with 24 bases left in between. The CDR3 DNA sequence: TGTGCCAGCAGCTTTGATAGTGTGGGCGCACCCAGGTTCGAGCAGTACTTC. Translated: CASSFDSVGAPRFEQYF.

This chain links TRBV5-1 with TRBJ2-5, with 13 positions matching TRBD2. This CDR3 is 16 amino acids long. Germline values: CDR1 SGHRS, CDR2 YFSETQ. J was trimmed by 3 bases and V by 3 bases; bases with no gene match: 5. CDR3 in DNA: TGCGCCAGCAGCTCCTCCGGGACTAGCGGGGAAGAGACCCAGTACTTC. It is translated as CASSSSGTSGEETQYF.

The chain carries TRBV5-4 and TRBJ1-2, with 8 bases that match TRBD1. Looked up from germline, CDR1 is SGHNT and CDR2 is YYREEE (reference sequence). The CDR3 totals 11 residues. Germline trimming cut 10 bases from V and 8 bases from J; bases unmatched to any gene: 7. CDR3 coding DNA: TGTGCCGATGAGACAGGGGTCGGCTACACCTTC. Its protein product is CADETGVGYTF.

Only a few counts were recorded for this clone. The V and J genes are TRBV5-1 and TRBJ2-7, with D perhaps TRBD1 (7 bases). CDR3 size: 15 residues. Germline V lookup: CDR1 SGHRS, CDR2 YFSETQ. V gave up 0 bases and J gave up 5 bases, with 15 bases separating them. CDR3 sequence (DNA): TGCGCCAGCAGCTTGGTATCGCGGGACAGAAACGAGCAGTACTTC. This translates into CASSLVSRDRNEQYF. Full variable domain (missing parts from reference TRBV5-1 and TRBJ2-7): KAGVTQTPRYLIKTRGQQVTLSCSPISGHRSVSWYQQTPGQGLQFLFEYFSETQRNKGNFPGRFSGRQFSNSRSEMNVSTLELGDSALYLCASSLVSRDRNEQYFGPGTRLTVT.

This clone was seen a few times. The rearrangement uses TRBV27 and TRBJ2-7; D possibly corresponds to TRBD2 (5 bases). CDR3 size: 16 residues. The V end lost 5 bases, the J end lost 2 bases, and 19 bases lay between the germline ends. Germline V gives CDR1 MNHEY, CDR2 SMNVEV (reference sequence). The CDR3, as DNA: TGTGCCAGCAGTGACGAACCACTAGTAATAGCCTACGAGCAGTACTTC. Translating gives CASSDEPLVIAYEQYF.

The sample holds a few counts of this clone. The V call is TRBV23-1, the J call TRBJ2-2, with a possible D match to TRBD2 (5 bases). TRBV23-1 is designated an ORF whose function remains uncertain. Trimming took off 1 base at V and 3 bases at J, with 15 bases between the two ends. The CDR3 runs 17 residues. CDR3: CASSQFTQDGDTGELFF. CDR3 bases: TGCGCCAGCAGTCAATTCACCCAAGACGGGGACACCGGGGAGCTGTTTTTT.

The table lists this clone with a few counts. The genes are TRBV6-1 and TRBJ2-5; D ambiguous. CDR1 and CDR2 from the germline V gene are MNHNS and SASEGT. This CDR3 contains 12 residues. Between the trimmed V and J ends, which lost 2 bases and 5 bases, there was a span of 6 bases. CDR3 sequence (DNA): TGTGCCAGCAGTGAAATTGGCGAGACCCAGTACTTC. Its translation: CASSEIGETQYF.